The 15 T cell receptor beta chains presented below share a single source sample, sequenced in a study of T-cell memory formation after mild COVID-19. MiXCR, run by TCRdb on the 5' RACE reads, gives a single entry per CDR3 protein. The sample records some 410,000 distinct CDR3 sequences, about a quarter being singletons. The sequencing input was PBMCs or a T cell subset sorted from them (not recorded which). Every receptor here comes from an adult woman who had mild COVID-19 (a few samples of this study predate the infection). Cell type and time point are not known.

This clonotype was picked up a small number of times. The chain is built from TRBV4-1 and TRBJ2-1; no clear D gene. Germline CDR1 reads MGHRA; CDR2 reads YSYEKL. The CDR3 covers 16 residues. Trimming removed 0 bases from V and 3 bases from J, with 12 bases in between. CDR3 sequence: CASSQDPETLYNEQFF. CDR3 nucleotide sequence: TGCGCCAGCAGCCAAGATCCCGAGACACTCTACAATGAGCAGTTCTTC.

The CDR3 DNA reads as TGCAGCGTTACACAGAACACCGGGGAGCTGTTTTTT. It encodes CSVTQNTGELFF. The chain combines TRBV29-1 with TRBJ2-2; D unresolved. This CDR3 has 12 amino acids. Germline CDR1 reads SQVTM; CDR2 reads ANQGSEA. V was clipped by 5 bases and J by 1 base, with 5 bases between them.

This chain joins TRBV4-1 and TRBJ1-6; D is possibly TRBD1 (6 bases). The CDR3 loop spans 16 amino acids. The V and J ends lost 3 bases and 6 bases respectively, with 15 bases between them. Germline values: CDR1 MGHRA, CDR2 YSYEKL. CDR3: CASSHRIRTANSPLHF. In DNA form, the CDR3 reads TGCGCCAGCAGCCACCGTATTCGGACAGCTAATTCACCCCTCCACTTT.

The chain has TRBV7-2 and TRBJ2-5; D call uncertain. V dropped 7 bases and J dropped 5 bases, with 23 bases sitting between them. Germline CDR1 and CDR2: SGHTA and FQGNSA. The CDR3 runs 16 residues. CDR3 amino acids: CASTEPPPGYGETQYF. The CDR3 region has the DNA TGTGCCAGCACCGAACCACCCCCCGGGTATGGGGAGACCCAGTACTTC. The full variable domain, in which reference TRBV7-2 and TRBJ2-5 provide the parts outside the CDR3, is GAGVSQSPSNKVTEKGKDVELRCDPISGHTALYWYRQSLGQGLEFLIYFQGNSAPDKSGLPSDRFSAERTGGSVSTLTIQRTQQEDSAVYLCASTEPPPGYGETQYFGPGTRLLVL.

The chain is built from TRBV9 and TRBJ1-1, with D possibly matching TRBD1 (6 bases). The germline V gene encodes CDR1 SGDLS and CDR2 YYNGEE. The CDR3 extends over 14 amino acids. Trimming took off 6 bases at V and 6 bases at J, with 18 bases between the two ends. The CDR3 DNA is TGTGCCAGCACCTCTATCCGAGGGGGTTCTGAAGCTTTCTTT. Translated: CASTSIRGGSEAFF.

Sample share makes this clonotype medium-sized. The chain is built from TRBV4-1 and TRBJ2-2; D uncertain. CDR1 is MGHRA and CDR2 is YSYEKL in the germline V gene. The CDR3 spans 15 residues. With 0 bases removed from V and 3 bases from J, the gap between germline ends came to 8 bases. In DNA form, the CDR3 reads TGCGCCAGCAGCCAAGATCTGGAGTACACCGGGGAGCTGTTTTTT. Translated: CASSQDLEYTGELFF.

V usage is TRBV4-1 and J usage is TRBJ1-2; tentatively, D is TRBD1 (5 bases). CDR3 length equals 16 residues. The germline V gene encodes CDR1 MGHRA and CDR2 YSYEKL. Trimming cost V 4 bases and J 2 bases, with 17 bases left between them. DNA of the CDR3: TGCGCCAGCAGCCTGACCGGGACCCACACCAACTATGGCTACACCTTC. Protein: CASSLTGTHTNYGYTF.

The CDR3 sequence: CASSDPPGGQGAYEQYF. DNA of the CDR3: TGTGCCAGCAGTGACCCACCCGGGGGACAGGGAGCCTACGAGCAGTACTTC. The chain has TRBV6-1 and TRBJ2-7, with 9 bases matching TRBD1. Trimming removed 3 bases from V and 2 bases from J; junction bases left unmatched: 11. Per the germline V gene, CDR1 is MNHNS and CDR2 is SASEGT. The CDR3 runs 17 residues.

The chain couples TRBV7-2 to TRBJ2-7; D could derive from TRBD1 or TRBD2 (6 bases each). Germline V gene sequence: CDR1 SGHTA, CDR2 FQGNSA. V lost 5 bases and J 4 bases, leaving 21 bases between the germline ends. CDR3 length equals 16 residues. CDR3 amino acids: CASSKEMGGQRYEQYF. The DNA of the CDR3 is TGTGCCAGCAGCAAAGAAATGGGGGGCCAGCGGTACGAGCAGTACTTC.

The chain uses TRBV6-6 and TRBJ1-2; TRBD1 matches at 9 bases. The trim removed 7 bases at V and 4 bases at J, leaving 4 bases unmatched. The CDR3 is 13 residues long. Per germline, CDR1 MNHNY and CDR2 SVGAGI (reference sequence). CDR3 DNA: TGTGCCAGCACTCTGGACAGGGGCTATGGCTACACCTTC. Protein sequence: CASTLDRGYGYTF.

A few counts support this clonotype. The rearrangement joins TRBV24-1 to TRBJ2-7; 7 positions match TRBD1. This CDR3 is built from 16 residues. Germline V gene lookup returns CDR1 KGHDR and CDR2 SFDVKD. The V segment lost 3 bases and the J segment 2 bases; nucleotides outside the gene matches: 9. CDR3 DNA: TGTGCCACCAGTGATGAATGGGGACAGCTTACCTACGAGCAGTACTTC. Its translation is CATSDEWGQLTYEQYF.

J is TRBJ2-2 and V is TRBV25-1; D uncertain. CDR1 is MGHDK and CDR2 is SYGVNS in the germline V gene. CDR3 length equals 11 residues. V was shortened by 8 bases and J by 2 bases, with 3 bases between the two germline ends. The CDR3 region has the DNA TGTGCCAGCCTAAACACCGGGGAGCTGTTTTTT. This codes for CASLNTGELFF.

V gene TRBV12-3 or TRBV12-4 combines with J gene TRBJ2-1; 8 nucleotides align to TRBD2. The ends lost 5 bases at V and 8 bases at J; junction bases unmatched: 17. This CDR3 is 17 amino acids long. The CDR3 sequence: CASSGVGASGSSDEQFF. The CDR3 DNA reads as TGTGCCAGCAGTGGGGTGGGGGCGAGCGGGAGTAGCGATGAGCAGTTCTTC.

The table lists this clonotype with a few counts. DNA for the CDR3: TGCGCCAGCACCCTCACGGACAGGGGGCTCTACGAGCAGTACTTC. This translates into CASTLTDRGLYEQYF. V gene TRBV5-1 combines with J gene TRBJ2-7, with TRBD1 matching over 11 bases. Germline values: CDR1 SGHRS, CDR2 YFSETQ. V gave up 6 bases and J gave up 3 bases; unmatched junction bases: 8. The CDR3 spans 15 residues.

The rearrangement joins TRBV5-1 to TRBJ1-6; 8 positions agree with TRBD1. Germline values: CDR1 SGHRS, CDR2 YFSETQ. This CDR3 is built from 15 residues. Trimming removed 3 bases from V and 9 bases from J; junction bases left unmatched: 8. The CDR3 sequence is CASSSRTGLGSPLHF. CDR3 bases: TGCGCCAGCAGCTCCCGGACAGGGCTGGGTTCACCCCTCCACTTT.